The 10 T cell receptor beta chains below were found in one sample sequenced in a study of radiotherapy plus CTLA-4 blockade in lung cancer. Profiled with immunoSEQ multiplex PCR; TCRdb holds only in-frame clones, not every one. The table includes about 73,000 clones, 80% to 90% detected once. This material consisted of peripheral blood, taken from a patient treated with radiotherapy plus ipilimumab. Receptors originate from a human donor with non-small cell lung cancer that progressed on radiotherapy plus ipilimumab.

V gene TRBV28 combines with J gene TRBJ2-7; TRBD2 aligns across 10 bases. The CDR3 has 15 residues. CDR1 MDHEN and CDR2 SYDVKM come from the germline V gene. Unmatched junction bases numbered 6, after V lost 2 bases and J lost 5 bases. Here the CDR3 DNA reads TGTGCCAGCAGTTTAAGTCTTCTAGCGGGAGACGAGCAGTACGTC. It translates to CASSLSLLAGDEQYV.

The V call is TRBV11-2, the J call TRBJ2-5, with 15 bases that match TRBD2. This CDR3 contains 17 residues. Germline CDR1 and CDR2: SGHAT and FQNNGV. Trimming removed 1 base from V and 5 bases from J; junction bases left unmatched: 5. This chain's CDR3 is CASSLGTSGRAVETQYF. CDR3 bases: TGTGCCAGCAGCTTAGGGACTAGCGGGAGGGCCGTTGAGACCCAGTACTTC.

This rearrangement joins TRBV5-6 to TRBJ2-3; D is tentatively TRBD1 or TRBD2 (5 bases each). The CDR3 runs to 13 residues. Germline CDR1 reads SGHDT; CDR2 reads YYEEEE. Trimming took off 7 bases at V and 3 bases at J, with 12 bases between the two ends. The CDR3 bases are TGTGCCAGCGAGGGTCAGGGTACAGATACGCAGTATTTT. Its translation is CASEGQGTDTQYF.

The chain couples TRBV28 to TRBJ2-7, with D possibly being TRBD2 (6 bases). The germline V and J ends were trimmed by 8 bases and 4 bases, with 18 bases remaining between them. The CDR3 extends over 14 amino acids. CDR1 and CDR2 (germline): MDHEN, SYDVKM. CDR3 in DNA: TGTGCCAGCTCCGGGGGATTTAGGGCTTACGAGCAGTACGTC. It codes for CASSGGFRAYEQYV.

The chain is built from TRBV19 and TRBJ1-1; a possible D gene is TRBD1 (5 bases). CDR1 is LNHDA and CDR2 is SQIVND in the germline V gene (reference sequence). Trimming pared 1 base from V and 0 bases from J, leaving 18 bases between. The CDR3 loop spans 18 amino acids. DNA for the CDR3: TGTGCCAGTAGTATAGGTACGGGGCCTGGGGGTATGAACACTGAAGCTTTCTTT. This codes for CASSIGTGPGGMNTEAFF.

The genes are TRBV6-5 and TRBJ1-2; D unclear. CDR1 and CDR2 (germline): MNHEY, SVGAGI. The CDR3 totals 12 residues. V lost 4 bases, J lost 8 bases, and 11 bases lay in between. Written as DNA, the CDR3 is TGTGCCAGCAGTTCCGCGACGGGAGGCTACACCTTC. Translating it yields CASSSATGGYTF.

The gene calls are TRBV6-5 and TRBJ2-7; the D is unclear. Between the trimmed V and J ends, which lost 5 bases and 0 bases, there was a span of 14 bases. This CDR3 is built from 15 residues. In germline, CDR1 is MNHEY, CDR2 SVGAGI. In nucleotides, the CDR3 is TGTGCCAGCAGTACACCCGCCAGACTCTCCTACGAGCAGTACTTC. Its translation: CASSTPARLSYEQYF.

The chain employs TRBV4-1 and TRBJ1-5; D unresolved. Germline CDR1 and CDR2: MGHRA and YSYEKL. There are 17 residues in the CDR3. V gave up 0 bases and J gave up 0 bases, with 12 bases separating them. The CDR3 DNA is TGCGCCAGCAGCCAAGAATGGAGCGCTTATAGCAATCAGCCCCAGCATTTT. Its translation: CASSQEWSAYSNQPQHF.

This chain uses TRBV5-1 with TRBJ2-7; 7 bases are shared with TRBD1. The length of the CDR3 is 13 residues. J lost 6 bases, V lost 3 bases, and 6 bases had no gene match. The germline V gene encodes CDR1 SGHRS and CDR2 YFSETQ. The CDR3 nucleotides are TGCGCCAGCAGCTACACGACAGGGCTCGAGCAGTACTTC. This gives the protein CASSYTTGLEQYF.

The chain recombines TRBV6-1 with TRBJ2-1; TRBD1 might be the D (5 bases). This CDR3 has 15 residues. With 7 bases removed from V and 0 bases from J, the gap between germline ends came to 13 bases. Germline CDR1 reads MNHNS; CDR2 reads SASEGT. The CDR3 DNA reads TGTGCCAGCACCACAGGATACAACTCCTACAATGAGCAGTTCTTC. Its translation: CASTTGYNSYNEQFF.